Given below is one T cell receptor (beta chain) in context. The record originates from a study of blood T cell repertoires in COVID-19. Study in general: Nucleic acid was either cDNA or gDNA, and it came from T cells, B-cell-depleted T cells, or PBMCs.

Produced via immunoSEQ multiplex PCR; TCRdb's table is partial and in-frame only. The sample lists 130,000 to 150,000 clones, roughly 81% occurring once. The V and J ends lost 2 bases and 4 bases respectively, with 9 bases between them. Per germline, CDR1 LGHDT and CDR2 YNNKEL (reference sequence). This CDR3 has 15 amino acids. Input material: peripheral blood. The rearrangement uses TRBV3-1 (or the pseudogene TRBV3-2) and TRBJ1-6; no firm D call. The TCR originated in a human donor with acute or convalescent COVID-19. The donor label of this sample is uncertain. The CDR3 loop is CASSQYEVYNSPLHF. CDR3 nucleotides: TGTGCCAGCAGCCAATACGAGGTGTATAATTCACCCCTCCACTTT.